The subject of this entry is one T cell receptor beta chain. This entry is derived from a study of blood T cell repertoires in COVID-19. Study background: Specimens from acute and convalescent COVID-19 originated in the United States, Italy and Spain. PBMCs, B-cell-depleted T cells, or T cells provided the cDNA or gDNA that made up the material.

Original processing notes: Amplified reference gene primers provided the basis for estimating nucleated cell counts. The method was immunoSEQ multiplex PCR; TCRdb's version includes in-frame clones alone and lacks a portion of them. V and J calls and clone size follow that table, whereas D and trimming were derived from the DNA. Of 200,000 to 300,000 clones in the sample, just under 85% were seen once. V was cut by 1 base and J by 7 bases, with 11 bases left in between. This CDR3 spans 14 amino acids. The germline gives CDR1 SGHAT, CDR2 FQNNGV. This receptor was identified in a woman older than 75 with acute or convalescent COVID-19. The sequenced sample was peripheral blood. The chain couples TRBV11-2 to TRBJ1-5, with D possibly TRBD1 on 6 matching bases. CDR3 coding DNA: TGTGCCAGCAGCTTAGCTGAGGGGGTACAGCCCCAGCATTTT. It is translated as CASSLAEGVQPQHF.